Shown below are 21 T cell receptor beta chains from a single sample sequenced in a study of OX40 agonist ivuxolimab in advanced cancers. The assay was immunoSEQ multiplex PCR, and TCRdb's table has in-frame clones only and misses some. The sample has some 140,000 clones; about nine tenths are singletons. The sample in question was CD4+ or CD8+ T cells sorted from blood, obtained in a trial of the OX40 agonist ivuxolimab. Receptor source: an adult with an advanced solid tumor such as melanoma, head and neck, liver or kidney cancer.

The gene calls are TRBV6-6 and TRBJ1-1; TRBD1 might be the D (6 bases). Germline V gene sequence: CDR1 MNHNY, CDR2 SVGAGI (reference sequence). The CDR3 totals 12 residues. V dropped 7 bases and J dropped 3 bases, with 9 bases sitting between them. CDR3 protein: CASTHRDTEAFF. Written as DNA, the CDR3 is TGTGCCAGCACTCACAGGGACACTGAAGCTTTCTTT.

The chain couples TRBV19 to TRBJ1-1; a possible D gene is TRBD1 (6 bases). V was clipped by 5 bases and J by 4 bases, with 14 bases between them. The CDR3 has 14 amino acids. Germline loops: CDR1 LNHDA, CDR2 SQIVND (reference sequence). CDR3 sequence: CASSWGAPTTEAFF. Here the CDR3 DNA reads TGTGCCAGTAGTTGGGGGGCGCCGACCACTGAAGCTTTCTTT.

This chain connects TRBV29-1 to TRBJ2-7, with TRBD1 identical over 11 bases. Germline trimming cut 4 bases from V and 0 bases from J; bases unmatched to any gene: 5. Germline assignment: CDR1 SQVTM and CDR2 ANQGSEA. This CDR3 has 15 residues. DNA for the CDR3: TGCAGCGTTGTAGGGGGACAGGGGGGCTCCTACGAGCAGTACTTC. It translates to CSVVGGQGGSYEQYF.

The V gene is TRBV6-5, the J gene TRBJ1-6; D remains unclear. The V end was cut by 3 bases, the J end by 14 bases, with 8 bases between. The germline V gene has CDR1 MNHEY and CDR2 SVGAGI. The CDR3 totals 11 residues. CDR3 coding DNA: TGTGCCAGCAGTTATGAGGGCACCCTCCACTTT. It is translated as CASSYEGTLHF.

CDR3 coding DNA: TGTGCCAGCAGCCAGACAGGGGGCAGGGACAACTATGGCTACACCTTC. This sequence encodes CASSQTGGRDNYGYTF. The genes are TRBV4-2 and TRBJ1-2, with 10 nucleotides matching TRBD1. With V trimmed by 3 bases and J by 2 bases, 6 bases remained unmatched. Germline CDR1 is LGHNA and CDR2 is YNFKEQ. The CDR3 consists of 16 residues.

This chain connects TRBV19 to TRBJ2-2, with 10 bases aligning to TRBD1. There are 17 residues in the CDR3. Unmatched junction bases numbered 7, after V lost 2 bases and J lost 4 bases. The germline V gene has CDR1 LNHDA and CDR2 SQIVND (reference sequence). CDR3 DNA: TGTGCCAGTAGTATATCTGACAGGGGGCCTGTCACCGGGGAGCTGTTTTTT. Translated: CASSISDRGPVTGELFF.

This chain connects TRBV9 to TRBJ2-3; 14 positions agree with TRBD2. The CDR3 is 18 residues long. CDR1 is SGDLS and CDR2 is YYNGEE in the germline V gene. J was trimmed by 3 bases and V by 3 bases; bases with no gene match: 9. CDR3 nucleotide sequence: TGTGCCAGCAGCGGCCCTGAGCGACTAGCGGGAGGGACAGATACGCAGTATTTT. The encoded protein is CASSGPERLAGGTDTQYF.

The V gene is TRBV2, the J gene TRBJ1-1; no clear D. V was trimmed by 7 bases and J by 9 bases, leaving 12 bases between them. Looked up from germline, CDR1 is SNHLY and CDR2 is FYNNEI. This CDR3 comprises 11 residues. CDR3 protein: CASIRQGKAFF. The CDR3 DNA reads as TGTGCCAGCATAAGACAAGGGAAAGCTTTCTTT.

The gene calls are TRBV5-1 and TRBJ2-1; no clear D gene. Germline V gene data show CDR1 as SGHRS and CDR2 as YFSETQ. Deletions cut 4 bases from V and 0 bases from J, with 11 bases between. This CDR3 is 15 amino acids long. CDR3 bases: TGCGCCAGCAGCGCTGACATTAGCTCCTACAATGAGCAGTTCTTC. This sequence encodes CASSADISSYNEQFF.

The chain recombines TRBV5-4 with TRBJ1-2; a possible D gene is TRBD1 (6 bases). The CDR3 is made up of 14 amino acids. V gave up 0 bases and J gave up 6 bases, with 12 bases separating them. Germline CDR1 and CDR2: SGHNT and YYREEE (reference sequence). CDR3 sequence: CASSLVGQGNGYTF. DNA of the CDR3: TGTGCCAGCAGCTTGGTAGGGCAGGGGAATGGCTACACCTTC. The complete variable domain, with remaining parts taken from reference TRBV5-4 and TRBJ1-2, reads ETGVTQSPTHLIKTRGQQVTLRCSSQSGHNTVSWYQQALGQGPQFIFQYYREEENGRGNFPPRFSGLQFPNYSSELNVNALELDDSALYLCASSLVGQGNGYTFGSGTRLTVV.

V and J are TRBV25-1 and TRBJ1-2; D is uncertain. The length of the CDR3 is 14 residues. Deletions cut 1 base from V and 7 bases from J, with 13 bases between. CDR1 is MGHDK and CDR2 is SYGVNS in the germline V gene. The CDR3 sequence is CASSESSTVPGYTF. The CDR3 DNA follows: TGTGCCAGCAGTGAATCGAGCACAGTCCCTGGCTACACCTTC.

This clone was counted a single time. The chain combines TRBV18 with TRBJ1-5; 7 nucleotides align to TRBD1. V shed 3 bases and J 0 bases; nucleotides not matched to a gene: 11. There are 18 residues in the CDR3. Germline-derived CDR1 and CDR2 are KGHSH and LQKENI. This chain's CDR3 is CASSPQKTGRGSNQPQHF. In DNA form, the CDR3 reads TGTGCCAGCTCACCGCAAAAGACAGGGAGAGGTAGCAATCAGCCCCAGCATTTT.

This chain uses TRBV4-2 with TRBJ1-4, with D unresolved. The germline V and J ends were trimmed by 6 bases and 4 bases, with 12 bases remaining between them. Germline V gives CDR1 LGHNA, CDR2 YNFKEQ. This CDR3 contains 14 residues. The CDR3 coding sequence is TGTGCCAGCAGTCCGGACTCCTTTAATGAAAAACTGTTTTTT. Protein: CASSPDSFNEKLFF.

V usage is TRBV6-5 and J usage is TRBJ1-1, with D hard to call. CDR1 MNHEY and CDR2 SVGAGI come from the germline V gene. V dropped 2 bases and J dropped 2 bases, with 9 bases sitting between them. CDR3 length: 14 residues. CDR3 sequence: CASSYIGTNTEAFF. The DNA for the CDR3 is TGTGCCAGCAGTTACATTGGAACAAACACTGAAGCTTTCTTT.

The CDR3 spells CASSMDSSGANVLTF. The CDR3 coding sequence is TGTGCCAGTAGTATGGACAGCTCTGGGGCCAACGTCCTGACTTTC. The rearrangement uses TRBV19 and TRBJ2-6; tentatively, D is TRBD1 (6 bases). V was trimmed by 3 bases and J by 0 bases, leaving 6 bases between them. CDR1 is LNHDA, CDR2 SQIVND, per germline (reference sequence). The CDR3 runs to 15 residues.

This chain links TRBV7-2 with TRBJ2-7; a weak D match, TRBD2 (5 bases). Looked up from germline, CDR1 is SGHTA and CDR2 is FQGNSA. V dropped 6 bases and J dropped 2 bases, with 8 bases sitting between them. The CDR3 spans 12 residues. CDR3 sequence reads: CASRQEAYEQYF. The CDR3 coding sequence is TGTGCCAGCAGGCAGGAGGCCTACGAGCAGTACTTC.

V gene TRBV15 combines with J gene TRBJ2-1; D remains unclear. V was clipped by 0 bases and J by 4 bases, with 10 bases between them. Germline loops: CDR1 LNHNV, CDR2 YYDKDF (reference sequence). This CDR3 has 15 amino acids. The CDR3 spells CATSRDIQTYNEQFF. The CDR3 DNA sequence: TGTGCCACCAGCAGAGATATCCAGACTTACAATGAGCAGTTCTTC.

CDR3 residues: CASSVGPAGGQETQYF. CDR3 sequence (DNA): TGTGCCAGCAGTGTGGGTCCAGCGGGAGGGCAAGAGACCCAGTACTTC. The chain combines TRBV6-1 with TRBJ2-5, with 10 positions matching TRBD2. Germline V gene sequence: CDR1 MNHNS, CDR2 SASEGT. The CDR3 runs to 16 residues. Trimming removed 4 bases from V and 2 bases from J; junction bases left unmatched: 7.

The genes are TRBV5-1 and TRBJ2-5; 8 bases line up with TRBD1. The CDR3 totals 16 residues. Trimming took 0 bases from V and 5 from J; bases not matched to a gene: 9. Germline lookup yields CDR1 SGHRS and CDR2 YFSETQ. CDR3 residues: CASSLVRTGLSETQYF. Here the CDR3 DNA reads TGCGCCAGCAGCTTGGTCCGGACAGGGCTTTCGGAGACCCAGTACTTC.

This clone was recorded only once. The V and J genes are TRBV6-1 and TRBJ1-4; the match to TRBD1 covers 9 bases. Germline V gene lookup returns CDR1 MNHNS and CDR2 SASEGT. Trimming cost V 6 bases and J 5 bases; bases outside gene matches: 7. There are 15 residues in the CDR3. CDR3 sequence (DNA): TGTGCCAGCAGGAGTAACAGGGGGCTGAATGAAAAACTGTTTTTT. It yields the protein CASRSNRGLNEKLFF.

DNA for the CDR3: TGTGCCAGCCGATCTCAGGGAAACACTGAAGCTTTCTTT. This codes for CASRSQGNTEAFF. J is TRBJ1-1 and V is TRBV19; a weak D match, TRBD1 (5 bases). V was clipped by 9 bases and J by 2 bases, with 13 bases between them. The germline V gene encodes CDR1 LNHDA and CDR2 SQIVND (reference sequence). The CDR3 covers 13 residues.